This entry lists 17 T cell receptor beta chains sequenced from one sample in a study of cytomegalovirus exposure and HLA in healthy donors. Primers: 60 Vbeta forward and 13 Jbeta reverse. Sequencing used immunoSEQ multiplex PCR; TCRdb keeps in-frame clones, though not all of them. The sample consists of around 190,000 clones, around 80% of them appearing once. Material: PBMCs. The receptor set was obtained from a woman in her 40s in good health and CMV-seronegative.

Notes on this clone: The CDR3 carries no conserved terminal phenylalanine or tryptophan, so it likely arises from a read error. The DNA is left out, because the CDR3 cannot be placed on it with certainty; the CDR3 is given as TCRdb lists it. The gene calls are TRBV19 and TRBJ2-3; the table assigns TRBD2, which was not confirmed against the DNA. The CDR3 contains 10 residues when both ends are counted. The germline gives CDR1 LNHDA, CDR2 SQIVND (reference sequence). The CDR3 protein is CASSRKLASN.

The chain has TRBV9 and TRBJ1-5, with no clear D. Trimming shortened V by 4 bases and J by 7 bases, and 12 bases separated the two germline ends. Germline lookup yields CDR1 SGDLS and CDR2 YYNGEE. CDR3 size: 13 residues. This CDR3 reads CASSLSPRQPQHF. Written as DNA, the CDR3 is TGTGCCAGCAGCCTTTCCCCGAGGCAGCCCCAGCATTTT.

This clone was counted once. J is TRBJ2-1 and V is TRBV19, with a possible D match to TRBD1 (6 bases). V was cut by 5 bases and J by 7 bases, with 9 bases left in between. The CDR3 has 12 amino acids. CDR1 is LNHDA and CDR2 is SQIVND in the germline V gene (reference sequence). CDR3 sequence reads: CASSLGANEQFF. CDR3 DNA: TGTGCCAGTAGTCTGGGGGCGAATGAGCAGTTCTTC.

This clone came up a few times. The V call is TRBV19, the J call TRBJ1-4; D call uncertain. The V gene lost 6 bases and the J gene lost 0 bases, with 14 bases spanning the gap. The CDR3 is made up of 16 amino acids. Germline CDR1 reads LNHDA; CDR2 reads SQIVND (reference sequence). The CDR3 reads CASSTQAEATNEKLFF. CDR3 nucleotides: TGTGCCAGTAGCACCCAGGCGGAGGCAACTAATGAAAAACTGTTTTTT.

This clone appeared once. The genes are TRBV9 and TRBJ2-1; 9 bases match TRBD2. Trimming cost V 5 bases and J 2 bases; bases outside gene matches: 5. The CDR3 contains 15 residues. From germline, CDR1 is SGDLS and CDR2 YYNGEE. DNA for the CDR3: TGTGCCAGCAGTGAGAGACTAGCGGCCTACAATGAGCAGTTCTTC. Translated: CASSERLAAYNEQFF.

The chain is built from TRBV6-5 and TRBJ2-2; 8 bases map to TRBD1. Germline V lookup: CDR1 MNHEY, CDR2 SVGAGI. Trimming took 2 bases from V and 7 from J; bases not matched to a gene: 9. The CDR3 contains 16 residues. This chain's CDR3 is CASSYPGRGRFGELFF. CDR3 in DNA: TGTGCCAGCAGTTACCCTGGCAGGGGGCGATTCGGGGAGCTGTTTTTT.

The J gene is TRBJ2-5, the V gene TRBV11-3; a weak D match, TRBD1 (5 bases). Per the germline V gene, CDR1 is SGHNT and CDR2 is YENEEA. Trimming took off 5 bases at V and 2 bases at J, with 12 bases between the two ends. The CDR3 has 14 residues. For the CDR3, the DNA is TGTGCCAGCAGCGCAGGGTCCCCTCAAGAGACCCAGTACTTC. It is translated as CASSAGSPQETQYF.

This clone came up a few times. The V call is TRBV6-1, the J call TRBJ1-2; the match to TRBD1 covers 7 bases. This CDR3 spans 13 amino acids. V gave up 1 base and J gave up 5 bases; unmatched junction bases: 1. CDR1 and CDR2 (germline): MNHNS, SASEGT. For the CDR3, the DNA is TGTGCCAGCAGTGAAGTACAGGGGTATGGCTACACCTTC. Translated: CASSEVQGYGYTF.

This sequence joins TRBV5-1 and TRBJ1-3; D gene uncertain. Germline V gives CDR1 SGHRS, CDR2 YFSETQ. The CDR3 is 15 residues long. The ends were cut back, 0 bases at V and 0 bases at J, with 7 bases in the middle. In DNA form, the CDR3 reads TGCGCCAGCAGCTTGGCCCAGAACTCTGGAAACACCATATATTTT. This encodes CASSLAQNSGNTIYF.

A few counts support this clone. V gene TRBV11-3 combines with J gene TRBJ2-3; 10 bases are shared with TRBD2. Germline CDR1 is SGHNT and CDR2 is YENEEA. The V gene end was trimmed by 4 bases and the J gene end by 0 bases; junction bases not matched to a gene: 10. The CDR3 runs 18 residues. CDR3 sequence reads: CASSSRAGGPLSTDTQYF. CDR3 sequence (DNA): TGTGCCAGCAGCTCCCGAGCGGGAGGGCCCCTTAGCACAGATACGCAGTATTTT.

The rearrangement joins TRBV21-1 to TRBJ1-3; no check of the table's D call, TRBD1, against the DNA was made. TRBV21-1 is a pseudogene locus. The CDR3 is 16 residues long. The CDR3 protein is CASSEYRECSGNTIYF. The CDR3 nucleotides are TGTGCCAGCAGCGAATACAGGGAGTGCTCTGGAAACACCATATATTTT.

The chain links TRBV19 to TRBJ2-7; 8 bases are shared with TRBD1. V lost 5 bases and J lost 4; bases outside the gene matches: 10. This CDR3 has 15 amino acids. Germline CDR1 is LNHDA and CDR2 is SQIVND (reference sequence). CDR3 bases: TGTGCCAGTAGTGCCGGGACAGGAGGGTCTTACGAGCAGTACGTC. Translation: CASSAGTGGSYEQYV.

As concerns this clone: The junction differs from germline at one of its ends, possibly a read error. The chain's CDR3 is CASSSSLGTGKTRF. The DNA for the CDR3 is TGTGCCAGCAGCTCTTCCCTAGGGACAGGGAAGACCCGTTTC. The gene calls are TRBV7-9 and TRBJ1-2, with TRBD1 matching over 9 bases. The V gene's germline CDR1 is SEHNR and CDR2 FQNEAQ (reference sequence). The CDR3 has 14 residues.

The chain joins TRBV4-1 to TRBJ1-2; D might be TRBD1 (5 bases). The CDR3 contains 13 residues. V lost 0 bases to trimming and J lost 3 bases, with 5 bases between them. Germline V gives CDR1 MGHRA, CDR2 YSYEKL. CDR3 bases: TGCGCCAGCAGCCAAGACAGGGACTATGGCTACACCTTC. Residues: CASSQDRDYGYTF.

The chain uses TRBV11-3 and TRBJ1-1; D is possibly TRBD1 (5 bases). This CDR3 region has 14 residues. Per the germline V gene, CDR1 is SGHNT and CDR2 is YENEEA. Deletions cut 1 base from V and 0 bases from J, with 6 bases between. The CDR3 nucleotides read TGTGCCAGCAGCTTAGGGACACTGAACACTGAAGCTTTCTTT. Translated, it gives CASSLGTLNTEAFF.

The chain combines TRBV29-1 with TRBJ2-5; TRBD2 is a possible D gene (7 bases). The V and J ends lost 8 bases and 7 bases respectively, with 20 bases between them. Germline CDR1 is SQVTM and CDR2 is ANQGSEA. The CDR3 runs 13 residues. CDR3 bases: TGCAGCCCTCGGGGGGCTACCGATGGGACCCAGTACTTC. It codes for CSPRGATDGTQYF.

The V call is TRBV13, the J call TRBJ2-5; possible D gene TRBD1, 6 bases. Looked up from germline, CDR1 is PRHDT and CDR2 is FYEKMQ (reference sequence). The CDR3 covers 15 residues. V gave up 2 bases and J gave up 9 bases, with 19 bases separating them. The CDR3 DNA sequence: TGTGCCAGCAGCTTAATACCGGGACAAGGGAATGCCCAGTACTTC. Its translation: CASSLIPGQGNAQYF.